This paragraph reports one TCR beta chain. Random hexamers were used to reverse transcribe roughly 0.45 to 1 ug of RNA. TCR beta CDR3 was amplified by immunoSEQ covering 54 Vbeta and 13 Jbeta. TCRdb re-called the immunoSEQ multiplex PCR reads with MiXCR, one entry per CDR3 protein. The table includes some 200,000 distinct CDR3 sequences, over 75% detected once. The sample belongs to a study of CD8 T cells in Susac syndrome. About the research overall: Within the sequenced Susac syndrome patient group, six exhibited active disease and about 8 were in remission.

Sequencing input: CD4+ T cells from PBMCs. The source of this sequence is a human donor with Susac syndrome.

Written as DNA, the CDR3 is TGTGCCAGCAGCGCAATCCAAGAGACCCAGTACTTC. This codes for CASSAIQETQYF. The V call is TRBV11-2, the J call TRBJ2-5; D unresolved. This CDR3 comprises 12 residues. Germline-derived CDR1 and CDR2 are SGHAT and FQNNGV. Trimming pared 5 bases from V and 1 base from J, leaving 5 bases between. Filled out from reference TRBV11-2 and TRBJ2-5, the complete variable domain reads EAGVAQSPRYKIIEKRQSVAFWCNPISGHATLYWYQQILGQGPKLLIQFQNNGVVDDSQLPKDRFSAERLKGVDSTLKIQPAKLEDSAVYLCASSAIQETQYFGPGTRLLVL.